This entry is about one T cell receptor (beta chain). What it binds is not known. Germline V gene data show CDR1 as MNHNS and CDR2 as SASEGT. V was cut by 1 base and J by 6 bases, with 10 bases left in between. The CDR3 consists of 15 residues. This sample stems from a study of T cell responses to AZD1222 COVID-19 vaccine. The protocol was immunoSEQ multiplex PCR, while the TCRdb copy is restricted to in-frame clones and leaves out a portion. The profile covers roughly 99,000 clones, with about 93% appearing a single time and roughly 6% taken by the ten largest. Study-level points and caveats: Just six people given AZD1222 tested seropositive at baseline.

The TCR sequence derives from an adult who received the AZD1222 COVID-19 vaccine. The rearrangement uses TRBV6-1 and TRBJ1-6, with a tentative D call TRBD1 (5 bases). The material was peripheral blood, obtained 28 days after the second AZD1222 dose. In nucleotides, the CDR3 is TGTGCCAGCAGTGAAGGGGGGTTTGGTAATTCACCCCTCCACTTT. It codes for CASSEGGFGNSPLHF.